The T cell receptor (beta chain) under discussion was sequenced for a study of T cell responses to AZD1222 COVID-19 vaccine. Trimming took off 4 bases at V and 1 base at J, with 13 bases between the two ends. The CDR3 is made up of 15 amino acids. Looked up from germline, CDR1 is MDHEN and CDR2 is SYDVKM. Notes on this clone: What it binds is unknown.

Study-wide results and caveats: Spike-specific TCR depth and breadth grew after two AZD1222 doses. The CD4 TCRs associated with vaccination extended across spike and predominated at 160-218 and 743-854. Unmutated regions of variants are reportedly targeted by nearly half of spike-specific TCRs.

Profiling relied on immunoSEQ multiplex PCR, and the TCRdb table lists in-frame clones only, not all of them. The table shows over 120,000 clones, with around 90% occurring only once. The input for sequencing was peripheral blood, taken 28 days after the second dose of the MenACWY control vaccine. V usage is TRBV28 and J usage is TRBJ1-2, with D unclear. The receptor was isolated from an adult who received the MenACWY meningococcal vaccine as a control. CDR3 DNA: TGTGCCAGCAGTTCTGACCCAGAAGGTAACTATGGCTACACCTTC. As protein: CASSSDPEGNYGYTF.